Below, 17 T cell receptor beta chains from the same sample are listed, as sequenced in a study of TIL therapy for anti-PD-1-resistant metastatic lung cancer (dated by TCRdb to the early 2020s). TCR beta CDR3 regions were amplified from genomic DNA with the immunoSEQ v3 hsTCRB kit using bias-controlled multiplex PCR. TCRdb carries this immuneACCESS record with in-frame sequences only. Its versions omit some clonotypes, under half of them owing to an unresolved V gene in the studies checked, with the rest unexplained. The sample table holds 95,000 or so clones, of which approximately 65% were seen once. Clones ranked in the top ten supply roughly 9.7% of the sample. Per the publication, the time point label means: pre-treatment sample, taken before nivolumab and TIL therapy. The baseline tumor samples, taken from the same resection that was used to grow TIL, were excised metastases, most often pleural nodules or supraclavicular lymph nodes.

Sequenced here: tumor tissue, sampled at baseline. All receptors come from a person between 25 and 79 years old with non-small cell lung cancer.

Only a few counts were recorded for this clone. This chain links TRBV6-2 or TRBV6-3 with TRBJ2-7; TRBD2 matches 7 bases. V shed 0 bases and J 2 bases; nucleotides not matched to a gene: 4. The CDR3 has 15 residues. Germline CDR1 is MNHEY and CDR2 is SVGEGT. The chain's CDR3 is CASSYSIAGAYEQYF. The DNA for the CDR3 is TGTGCCAGCAGTTACTCGATTGCGGGGGCCTACGAGCAGTACTTC.

The CDR3 loop reads CAWRERPGGAGPLHF. DNA of the CDR3: TGTGCCTGGAGAGAGCGACCGGGGGGCGCCGGCCCCCTCCACTTT. The chain combines TRBV30 with TRBJ1-6; the D gene is possibly TRBD1 (6 bases). Trimming cost V 3 bases and J 13 bases, with 22 bases left between them. CDR1 GTSNPN and CDR2 SVGIG come from the germline V gene (reference sequence). This CDR3 has 15 amino acids.

The CDR3 here is CSRLRAKNIQYF. The CDR3 DNA reads as TGCAGCCGCCTTAGAGCCAAAAACATTCAGTACTTC. This chain links TRBV29-1 with TRBJ2-4; no reliable D call. This CDR3 spans 12 amino acids. The germline V gene encodes CDR1 SQVTM and CDR2 ANQGSEA. V lost 8 bases and J lost 0, with 8 bases in between.

V is TRBV24-1 and J is TRBJ1-5; no firm D call. Per germline, CDR1 KGHDR and CDR2 SFDVKD. Trimming cost V 6 bases and J 1 base, with 9 bases left between them. There are 14 residues in the CDR3. The CDR3 here is CATSTEVSNQPQHF. CDR3 nucleotide sequence: TGTGCCACCAGTACTGAGGTGAGCAATCAGCCCCAGCATTTT.

This clone was counted once. The chain combines TRBV18 with TRBJ2-3; 9 nucleotides match TRBD2. The CDR3 has 15 residues. The V gene end was trimmed by 2 bases and the J gene end by 2 bases; junction bases not matched to a gene: 2. Germline V gives CDR1 KGHSH, CDR2 LQKENI. The CDR3 coding sequence is TGTGCCAGCTCACCAAGACTAGCGGACACAGATACGCAGTATTTT. Protein: CASSPRLADTDTQYF.

The V gene is TRBV9, the J gene TRBJ1-2, with unresolved D. The CDR3 contains 15 residues. The V end lost 3 bases, the J end lost 7 bases, and 19 bases lay between the germline ends. Germline V gene lookup returns CDR1 SGDLS and CDR2 YYNGEE. The CDR3 bases are TGTGCCAGCAGCGCCTACCCCAGTAAGGCGGGTGGCTACACCTTC. Translating gives CASSAYPSKAGGYTF.

This chain uses TRBV4-1 with TRBJ2-2; 9 nucleotides line up with TRBD1. This CDR3 region has 16 residues. V dropped 2 bases and J dropped 3; count of bases not matched to a gene: 4. Per germline, CDR1 MGHRA and CDR2 YSYEKL. The CDR3 loop is CASSQTGGRYTGELFF. CDR3 in DNA: TGCGCCAGCAGCCAAACAGGGGGCAGGTACACCGGGGAGCTGTTTTTT.

The sample holds a few counts of this clone. The genes are TRBV6-5 and TRBJ1-6, with 9 bases that match TRBD1. This CDR3 is built from 14 residues. CDR1 and CDR2 (germline): MNHEY, SVGAGI. V lost 4 bases to trimming and J lost 8 bases; unmatched junction nucleotides: 3. CDR3 in amino acids: CASSSQGAYSPLHF. Written as DNA, the CDR3 is TGTGCCAGCAGTTCACAGGGGGCTTATTCACCCCTCCACTTT.

V and J are TRBV5-1 and TRBJ2-1; D might be TRBD2 (5 bases). Germline V gives CDR1 SGHRS, CDR2 YFSETQ. Between the trimmed V and J ends, which lost 4 bases and 1 base, there was a span of 12 bases. This CDR3 is 15 amino acids long. This chain's CDR3 is CASSPEGGSYNEQFF. CDR3 DNA sequence: TGCGCCAGCAGCCCCGAAGGAGGATCCTACAATGAGCAGTTCTTC.

This clone was observed a handful of times. V usage is TRBV6-5 and J usage is TRBJ1-3, with no clear D. Trimming took off 5 bases at V and 5 bases at J, with 13 bases between the two ends. The germline V gene encodes CDR1 MNHEY and CDR2 SVGAGI. The CDR3 has 14 amino acids. CDR3 coding DNA: TGTGCCAGCAGTCACGGAGATTCACGAAACACCATATATTTT. Translation: CASSHGDSRNTIYF.

This chain connects TRBV29-1 to TRBJ2-3; perhaps D is TRBD1 or TRBD2 (5 bases each). The CDR3 is 13 residues long. Germline-derived CDR1 and CDR2 are SQVTM and ANQGSEA. V was shortened by 1 base and J by 0 bases, with 5 bases between the two germline ends. The CDR3 coding sequence is TGCAGCGTTGAAGGGGGGAGCACAGATACGCAGTATTTT. Translating it yields CSVEGGSTDTQYF.

The chain's CDR3 is CASSTGFGSRGTQYF. CDR3 sequence (DNA): TGTGCCAGTAGTACGGGGTTTGGGTCTCGAGGTACGCAGTATTTT. This chain joins TRBV19 and TRBJ2-3; possible D gene TRBD2, 5 bases. CDR1 is LNHDA and CDR2 is SQIVND in the germline V gene (reference sequence). This CDR3 comprises 15 residues. Trimming stripped 4 bases from V and 8 bases from J, with 19 bases between. Supplemented by reference TRBV19 and TRBJ2-3, the full variable domain reads DGGITQSPKYLFRKEGQNVTLSCEQNLNHDAMYWYRQDPGQGLRLIYYSQIVNDFQKGDIAEGYSVSREKKESFPLTVTSAQKNPTAFYLCASSTGFGSRGTQYFGPGTRLTVL.

The chain employs TRBV4-1 and TRBJ1-4; D may be TRBD1 (5 bases). This CDR3 has 15 amino acids. V was clipped by 0 bases and J by 7 bases, with 12 bases between them. Per germline, CDR1 MGHRA and CDR2 YSYEKL. The CDR3 nucleotides are TGCGCCAGCAGCCAAGACGGGGGGGACGGTGAAAAACTGTTTTTT. Protein product: CASSQDGGDGEKLFF.

This chain connects TRBV6-5 to TRBJ1-5, with D perhaps matching TRBD1 (5 bases). V was cut by 6 bases and J by 1 base, with 13 bases left in between. Germline values: CDR1 MNHEY, CDR2 SVGAGI. The CDR3 has 15 amino acids. CDR3 DNA: TGTGCCAGCAGAGCAGGGAGGCTCAGCAATCAGCCCCAGCATTTT. This codes for CASRAGRLSNQPQHF.

The rearrangement links TRBV9 to TRBJ2-3; D not certain. V was pared by 1 base and J by 3 bases, with 12 bases between. Germline V gene lookup returns CDR1 SGDLS and CDR2 YYNGEE. CDR3 length: 15 residues. This CDR3 is CASSVSGLGTDTQYF. CDR3 in DNA: TGTGCCAGCAGCGTAAGTGGTTTGGGAACAGATACGCAGTATTTT.

This clone is medium-sized by share. The chain employs TRBV4-2 and TRBJ2-2, with D possibly TRBD1 on 5 matching bases. V lost 1 base and J 0 bases, leaving 6 bases between the germline ends. CDR1 LGHNA and CDR2 YNFKEQ come from the germline V gene. The CDR3 contains 15 residues. DNA of the CDR3: TGTGCCAGCAGCCAAGTACAGGCGAACACCGGGGAGCTGTTTTTT. Residues: CASSQVQANTGELFF.

The V and J genes are TRBV4-1 and TRBJ2-4; 8 nucleotides align to TRBD2. The CDR3 spans 15 residues. Germline loops: CDR1 MGHRA, CDR2 YSYEKL. Trimming at V came to 3 bases and at J to 4 bases, leaving 5 bases not matched to a gene. The CDR3 DNA reads as TGCGCCAGCAGCCAGCCGGGGGGGGCAAAAAACATTCAGTACTTC. It yields the protein CASSQPGGAKNIQYF.